The 24 T cell receptor beta chains listed next were all sequenced from one sample in a study of cytomegalovirus exposure and HLA in healthy donors. Researchers ran the PCR with 60 Vbeta and 13 Jbeta primers. The table came from immunoSEQ multiplex PCR; TCRdb's copy has only in-frame clones and leaves some out. The profile shows nearly 110,000 clones, around 82% of them singletons. What was sequenced was PBMCs. The receptors derive from a man between 45 and 60 years old in good health and CMV-seronegative.

The V call is TRBV25-1, the J call TRBJ2-5; D is unclear. Trimming removed 5 bases from V and 4 bases from J, with 5 bases in between. This CDR3 has 11 amino acids. Germline assignment: CDR1 MGHDK and CDR2 SYGVNS. This CDR3 is CASSTIETQYF. CDR3 sequence (DNA): TGTGCCAGCAGTACAATAGAGACCCAGTACTTC.

The V call is TRBV20-1, the J call TRBJ2-1; no firm D call. Germline V gene sequence: CDR1 DFQATT, CDR2 SNEGSKA (reference sequence). The length of the CDR3 is 11 residues. V lost 8 bases to trimming and J lost 1 base, with 6 bases between them. This CDR3 reads CSPRSYNEQFF. The CDR3 bases are TGCAGTCCCAGGTCCTACAATGAGCAGTTCTTC.

This clone was seen a handful of times. The V and J genes are TRBV9 and TRBJ2-5; possibly TRBD2 for D (5 bases). The CDR3 totals 13 residues. Germline CDR1 SGDLS, CDR2 YYNGEE. V lost 2 bases to trimming and J lost 4 bases, with 9 bases between them. The CDR3 protein is CASSVGVGETQYF. CDR3 sequence (DNA): TGTGCCAGCAGCGTCGGGGTGGGAGAGACCCAGTACTTC.

This clone has more than one count but fewer than ten. This sequence joins TRBV28 and TRBJ1-1; 9 positions match TRBD1. J was trimmed by 3 bases and V by 6 bases; bases with no gene match: 2. This CDR3 has 13 amino acids. Germline V gene data show CDR1 as MDHEN and CDR2 as SYDVKM. The CDR3 DNA reads TGTGCCAGCAGACGGACAGGGGACACTGAAGCTTTCTTT. Its translation: CASRRTGDTEAFF.

The chain has TRBV7-8 and TRBJ2-7; TRBD1 matches 7 bases. The germline V gene has CDR1 SGHVS and CDR2 FQNEAQ. J was trimmed by 2 bases and V by 4 bases; bases with no gene match: 11. This CDR3 has 16 amino acids. The CDR3 reads CASSSYRDSNPYEQYF. The CDR3 nucleotides are TGTGCCAGCAGCTCTTACCGGGACAGCAACCCCTACGAGCAGTACTTC.

This clone was observed a single time. The V and J genes are TRBV29-1 and TRBJ2-2; D gene uncertain. V was pared by 2 bases and J by 3 bases, with 10 bases between. Germline lookup yields CDR1 SQVTM and CDR2 ANQGSEA. The CDR3 contains 14 residues. CDR3: CSVEMTRDTGELFF. CDR3 nucleotide sequence: TGCAGCGTTGAAATGACTCGGGACACCGGGGAGCTGTTTTTT.

This clone was counted between two and nine times. This sequence joins TRBV7-2 and TRBJ1-3; no clear D. CDR3 length equals 15 residues. Trimming cost V 3 bases and J 0 bases, with 9 bases left between them. CDR1 and CDR2 (germline): SGHTA, FQGNSA. The CDR3 DNA is TGTGCCAGCAGCTTTAACACCGACTCTGGAAACACCATATATTTT. It encodes CASSFNTDSGNTIYF.

The chain combines TRBV5-8 with TRBJ2-1; weak D call: TRBD2 (5 bases). The germline gives CDR1 SGHTS, CDR2 YDEGEE. The CDR3 contains 16 residues. V was trimmed by 0 bases and J by 9 bases, leaving 19 bases between them. CDR3 protein: CASSLVTTSGNGEQFF. DNA of the CDR3: TGTGCCAGCAGCTTGGTCACCACCTCGGGGAACGGTGAGCAGTTCTTC.

This chain links TRBV27 with TRBJ2-7, with 8 bases fitting TRBD1. The V and J ends lost 5 bases and 4 bases, in that order; junction bases with no gene match: 4. CDR3 length: 13 amino acids. In germline, CDR1 is MNHEY, CDR2 SMNVEV (reference sequence). The DNA of the CDR3 is TGTGCCAGCAGTCCCGGGGACAGGTACGAGCAGTACGTC. Protein sequence: CASSPGDRYEQYV.

The V gene is TRBV13, the J gene TRBJ1-1, with D possibly being TRBD1 (5 bases). CDR3 length equals 15 residues. In germline, CDR1 is PRHDT, CDR2 FYEKMQ (reference sequence). V lost 10 bases and J lost 1, with 19 bases in between. The CDR3 DNA follows: TGTGCCACCGGGCGTTGGGGTCAGGGGAACACTGAAGCTTTCTTT. It specifies CATGRWGQGNTEAFF.

The V and J genes are TRBV19 and TRBJ1-2, with a possible D match to TRBD1 (5 bases). The CDR3 runs 14 residues. Trimming took off 3 bases at V and 4 bases at J, with 12 bases between the two ends. The V gene's germline CDR1 is LNHDA and CDR2 SQIVND (reference sequence). The CDR3 bases are TGTGCCAGTAGTATCACGGGGGACTCCTATGGCTACACCTTC. Amino acids: CASSITGDSYGYTF.

V gene TRBV5-5 combines with J gene TRBJ1-1, with unresolved D. Trimming shortened V by 0 bases and J by 0 bases, and 15 bases separated the two germline ends. From germline, CDR1 is SGHKS and CDR2 YYEKEE (reference sequence). This CDR3 is 17 amino acids long. Here the CDR3 DNA reads TGTGCCAGCAGCTTGGAAGCGTCTCGGCGGATGAACACTGAAGCTTTCTTT. Its translation is CASSLEASRRMNTEAFF.

V usage is TRBV30 and J usage is TRBJ1-5, with a tentative D call TRBD1 (5 bases). The V gene's germline CDR1 is GTSNPN and CDR2 SVGIG (reference sequence). The CDR3 sequence is 13 residues long. Trimming removed 7 bases from V and 1 base from J, with 11 bases in between. CDR3 DNA sequence: TGTGCCTCCCACAGACAGAGCAATCAGCCCCAGCATTTT. It yields the protein CASHRQSNQPQHF.

The J gene is TRBJ2-6, the V gene TRBV7-3; 9 bases fit TRBD1. The CDR3 extends over 15 amino acids. Germline V gives CDR1 SGHTA, CDR2 FQGTGA. The junction had 2 bases not matched to a gene; V was cut back by 6 bases and J by 2 bases. The CDR3 nucleotides are TGTGCCAGCAGTCGGGACAGGGCTGGGGCCAACGTCCTGACTTTC. Translation gives CASSRDRAGANVLTF. Together with reference TRBV7-3 and TRBJ2-6, the CDR3 gives the full variable domain: GAGVSQTPSNKVTEKGKYVELRCDPISGHTALYWYRQSLGQGPEFLIYFQGTGAADDSGLPNDRFFAVRPEGSVSTLKIQRTERGDSAVYLCASSRDRAGANVLTFGAGSRLTVL.

The chain has TRBV27 and TRBJ1-5, with 7 bases lining up with TRBD1. The germline V gene encodes CDR1 MNHEY and CDR2 SMNVEV (reference sequence). CDR3 length equals 12 residues. The V and J ends lost 5 bases and 9 bases, in that order; junction bases with no gene match: 4. The CDR3 loop is CASSLYRGPQHF. Here the CDR3 DNA reads TGTGCCAGCAGTCTCTACAGGGGGCCCCAGCATTTT.

The V gene is TRBV28, the J gene TRBJ1-4; D ambiguous. Germline values: CDR1 MDHEN, CDR2 SYDVKM. The CDR3 has 14 amino acids. The V gene lost 4 bases and the J gene lost 8 bases, with 14 bases spanning the gap. As DNA, the CDR3 is TGTGCCAGCAGTTCGGGAGGGATAGGCGAAAAACTGTTTTTT. Protein product: CASSSGGIGEKLFF. Full variable domain (outside the CDR3, taken from reference TRBV28 and TRBJ1-4): DVKVTQSSRYLVKRTGEKVFLECVQDMDHENMFWYRQDPGLGLRLIYFSYDVKMKEKGDIPEGYSVSREKKERFSLILESASTNQTSMYLCASSSGGIGEKLFFGSGTQLSVL.

The V and J genes are TRBV7-2 and TRBJ2-2; 12 bases fit TRBD2. V lost 5 bases, J lost 6 bases, and 10 bases stayed unmatched. There are 17 residues in the CDR3. CDR1 and CDR2 (germline): SGHTA, FQGNSA. CDR3: CASSPPGLAGGSGELFF. CDR3 nucleotide sequence: TGTGCCAGCAGCCCCCCAGGCCTAGCGGGGGGGTCCGGGGAGCTGTTTTTT.

This clone was observed a single time. The chain combines TRBV15 with TRBJ2-3; weak D call: TRBD2 (7 bases). This CDR3 comprises 19 residues. The ends were cut back, 1 base at V and 4 bases at J, with 24 bases in the middle. Germline V gene sequence: CDR1 LNHNV, CDR2 YYDKDF (reference sequence). CDR3 in amino acids: CATSRAHGRGGGIADTQYF. In nucleotides, the CDR3 is TGTGCCACCAGCAGAGCCCACGGTAGGGGGGGTGGTATTGCAGATACGCAGTATTTT.

Only a few counts were recorded for this clone. J is TRBJ1-2 and V is TRBV18; D gene unclear. V was pared by 2 bases and J by 1 base, with 14 bases between. Looked up from germline, CDR1 is KGHSH and CDR2 is LQKENI. The CDR3 is 16 amino acids. The CDR3: CASSPFDARDNYGYTF. CDR3 sequence (DNA): TGTGCCAGCTCACCATTTGACGCGAGGGATAACTATGGCTACACCTTC.

A word on this clone: Other nucleotide sequences in the sample specify the same CDR3. The CDR3 loop is CASSPPRNTEAFF. CDR3 coding DNA: TGTGCCAGCTCACCACCCAGAAACACTGAAGCTTTCTTT. The J gene is TRBJ1-1, the V gene TRBV18; D gene uncertain. V lost 0 bases and J 2 bases, leaving 4 bases between the germline ends. The V gene's germline CDR1 is KGHSH and CDR2 LQKENI. There are 13 residues in the CDR3.

The gene calls are TRBV11-2 and TRBJ2-5; a weak D match, TRBD1 (6 bases). This CDR3 region has 14 residues. CDR1 is SGHAT, CDR2 FQNNGV, per germline. V lost 5 bases, J lost 5 bases, and 15 bases lay in between. The CDR3: CASSEQGFGETQYF. As DNA, the CDR3 is TGTGCCAGCAGCGAACAGGGTTTCGGGGAGACCCAGTACTTC.

The chain couples TRBV4-1 to TRBJ2-6, with TRBD1 as a possible D gene (6 bases). Germline CDR1 is MGHRA and CDR2 is YSYEKL. The CDR3 is 18 residues long. Trimming took off 4 bases at V and 0 bases at J, with 16 bases between the two ends. The CDR3 coding sequence is TGCGCCAGCAGCCCCCGGGACACCCTTTCCTCTGGGGCCAACGTCCTGACTTTC. It specifies CASSPRDTLSSGANVLTF.

The V call is TRBV28, the J call TRBJ1-3; maybe TRBD1 (6 bases). Germline V gives CDR1 MDHEN, CDR2 SYDVKM. V shed 5 bases and J shed 5 bases, with 16 bases lying between them. The CDR3 extends over 15 amino acids. CDR3 DNA: TGTGCCAGCAGTGTAGGGGGACAAGGCCGAAACACCATATATTTT. It encodes CASSVGGQGRNTIYF. Together with reference TRBV28 and TRBJ1-3, the CDR3 gives the full variable domain: DVKVTQSSRYLVKRTGEKVFLECVQDMDHENMFWYRQDPGLGLRLIYFSYDVKMKEKGDIPEGYSVSREKKERFSLILESASTNQTSMYLCASSVGGQGRNTIYFGEGSWLTVV.

The V and J genes are TRBV4-1 and TRBJ1-2; unclear D gene. This CDR3 contains 15 residues. Trimming left V 0 bases short and J 7 bases short, with 15 bases between. The germline V gene has CDR1 MGHRA and CDR2 YSYEKL. CDR3 residues: CASSQDSFYESGYTF. In DNA, the CDR3 is TGCGCCAGCAGCCAAGATAGCTTTTACGAGAGTGGCTACACCTTC.